This T cell receptor beta chain came from a study of T cells in women clearing cervical HPV infection. Study-wide context: No precancer developed; the control's incident HPV16 infection cleared within 12 months.

This CDR3 is 13 amino acids long. Germline-derived CDR1 and CDR2 are GTSNPN and SVGIG (reference sequence). The method was immunoSEQ multiplex PCR; TCRdb's version includes in-frame clones alone and lacks a portion of them. The repertoire table contains 25,000 to 35,000 clones. On this clone itself: One end of the junction varies from germline; a read error may be responsible. The read terminates 3 residues ahead of where the CDR3 ends, so the germline J gene completes it.

Cervical HPV DNA detected by MY09/MY11 PCR, typed by dot-blot. This TCR was sampled from a woman aged 18 to 75 with a cervical HPV16 infection that either progressed to CIN3+ or cleared (not recorded which). This chain uses TRBV30 with TRBJ2-5; perhaps TRBD2 as D (6 bases). The sample consisted of blood buffy coat. Here the CDR3 reads CPWAPTSLETQYF. The CDR3 DNA, read in part, is TGTCCCTGGGCTCCGACTAGTTTGGAGACC.